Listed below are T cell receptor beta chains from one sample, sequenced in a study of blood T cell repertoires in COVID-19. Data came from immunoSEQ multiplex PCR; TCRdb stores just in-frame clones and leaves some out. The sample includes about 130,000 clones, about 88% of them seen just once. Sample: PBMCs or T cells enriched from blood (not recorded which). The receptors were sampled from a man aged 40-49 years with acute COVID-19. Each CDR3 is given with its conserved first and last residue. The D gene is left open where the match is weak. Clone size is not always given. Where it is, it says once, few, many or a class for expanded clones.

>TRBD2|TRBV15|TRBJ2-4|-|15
TGTGCCACCAGCAGAGATACTAGCGGGTCACACATTCAGTACTTC
CATSRDTSGSHIQYF
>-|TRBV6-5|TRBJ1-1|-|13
TGTGCCACTGACTCCTTTATGAACACTGAAGCTTTCTTT
CATDSFMNTEAFF
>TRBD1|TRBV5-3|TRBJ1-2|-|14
TGTGCCAGAACCGATGACAGGGGCCAAGGGGGCTACACCTTC
CARTDDRGQGGYTF
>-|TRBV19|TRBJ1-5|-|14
TGTGCCAGTACCAATACAGGGAACGGCCAGCCCCAGCATTTT
CASTNTGNGQPQHF
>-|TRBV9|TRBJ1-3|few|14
TGTGCCAGCAGCGTAGCTGGCGGGGGAAACACCATATATTTT
CASSVAGGGNTIYF
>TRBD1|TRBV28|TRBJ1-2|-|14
TGTGCCAGCAGTTTATGGGGACAGTTCTATGGCTACACCTTC
CASSLWGQFYGYTF
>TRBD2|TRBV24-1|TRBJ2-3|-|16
TGTGCCACCAGTGATCCGACTAGCGGGGGCACAGATACGCAGTATTTT
CATSDPTSGGTDTQYF
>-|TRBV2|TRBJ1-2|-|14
TGTGCCAGCAGTGAAGCAGGGGATGGCTATGGCTACACCTTC
CASSEAGDGYGYTF
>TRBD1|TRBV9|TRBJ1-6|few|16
TGTGCCAGCAGCGTAGCTCCGGACAGGGCTGATTCACCCCTCCACTTT
CASSVAPDRADSPLHF
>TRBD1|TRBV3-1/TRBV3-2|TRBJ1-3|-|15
TGTGCCAGCACTCTGACAGGGTACTCTGGAAACACCATATATTTT
CASTLTGYSGNTIYF
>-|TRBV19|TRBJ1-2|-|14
TGTGCCAGTACTCCCCGGGGGACCTACTATGGCTATACCTTC
CASTPRGTYYGYTF
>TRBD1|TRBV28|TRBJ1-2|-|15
TGTGCCAGCAGTTCAGGACAGGGGGCCTGGTATGGCTACACCTTC
CASSSGQGAWYGYTF
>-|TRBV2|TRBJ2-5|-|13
TGTGCCAGCAGTAACACAGGGCAAGAGACCCAGTACTTC
CASSNTGQETQYF
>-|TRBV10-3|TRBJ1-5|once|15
TGTGCCACCGGACAGCGATACGATAGCAATCAGCCCCAGCATTTT
CATGQRYDSNQPQHF
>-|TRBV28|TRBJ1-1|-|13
TGTGCCAGCAGTTCCGGACAGAACACTGAAGCTTTCTTT
CASSSGQNTEAFF
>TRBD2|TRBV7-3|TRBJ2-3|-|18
TGTGCCAGCAGCATTGGACTAGCGGGAGGTGGGAGCACAGATACGCAGTATTTT
CASSIGLAGGGSTDTQYF
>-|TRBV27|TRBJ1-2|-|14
TGTGCCAGCAGTTTATCAGACAGAAACTATGGCTACACCTTC
CASSLSDRNYGYTF
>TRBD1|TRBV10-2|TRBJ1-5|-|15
TGCGCCAGCAGGAGGACAGGGGCTAGCAATCAGCCCCAGCATTTT
CASRRTGASNQPQHF
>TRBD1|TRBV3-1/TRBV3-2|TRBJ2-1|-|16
TGTGCCAGCAGCCTCTCCCCCGGACAGGGTTTCGATGAGCAGTTCTTC
CASSLSPGQGFDEQFF